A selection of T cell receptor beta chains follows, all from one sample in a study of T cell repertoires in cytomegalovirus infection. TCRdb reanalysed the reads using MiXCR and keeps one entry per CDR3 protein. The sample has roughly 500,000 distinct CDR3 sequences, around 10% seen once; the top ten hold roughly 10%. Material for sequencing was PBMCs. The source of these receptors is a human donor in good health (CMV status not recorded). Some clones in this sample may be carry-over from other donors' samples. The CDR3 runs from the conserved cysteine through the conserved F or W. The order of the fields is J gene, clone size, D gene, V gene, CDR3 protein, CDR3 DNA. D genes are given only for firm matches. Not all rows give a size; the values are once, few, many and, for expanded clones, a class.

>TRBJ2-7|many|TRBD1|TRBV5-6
CASSPIDRAAYEQYF
TGTGCCAGCAGCCCAATTGACAGGGCTGCTTACGAGCAGTACTTC
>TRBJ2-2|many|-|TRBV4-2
CASSQGRGAGVAGELFF
TGTGCCAGCAGCCAAGGAAGGGGGGCAGGTGTGGCCGGGGAGCTGTTTTTT
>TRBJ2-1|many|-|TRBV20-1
CSARAIRESYNEQFF
TGCAGTGCTAGAGCCATAAGGGAATCCTACAATGAGCAGTTCTTC
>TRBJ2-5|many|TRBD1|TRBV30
CAWSVVIDWTGGRAQYF
TGTGCCTGGAGTGTAGTAATAGATTGGACAGGGGGAAGAGCCCAGTACTTC
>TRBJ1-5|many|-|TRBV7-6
CASSPGTGRDQPQHF
TGTGCCAGCAGCCCCGGCACAGGGAGGGATCAGCCCCAGCATTTT
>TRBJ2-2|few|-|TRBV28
CASSPTGGPNTGELFF
TGTGCCAGCAGTCCCACGGGGGGCCCGAACACCGGGGAGCTGTTTTTT
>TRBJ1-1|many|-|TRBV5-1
CASRAALNTEAFF
TGCGCCAGCAGGGCCGCCTTGAACACTGAAGCTTTCTTT
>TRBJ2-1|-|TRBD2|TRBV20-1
CSARPSGMSSYNEQFF
TGCAGTGCGAGGCCTAGCGGGATGTCCTCCTACAATGAGCAGTTCTTC
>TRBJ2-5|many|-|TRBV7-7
CASSLNVIADTQETQYF
TGTGCTAGCAGCTTAAACGTGATAGCGGACACCCAAGAGACCCAGTACTTC
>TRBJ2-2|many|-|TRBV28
CASSSPPGTTVGELFF
TGTGCCAGCAGTTCACCCCCGGGAACAACAGTCGGGGAGCTGTTTTTT
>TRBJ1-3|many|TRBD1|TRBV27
CASSHRGSSGNTIYF
TGTGCCAGCAGCCACAGGGGCAGCTCTGGAAACACCATATATTTT
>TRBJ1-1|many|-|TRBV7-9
CASSPAPLTEAFF
TGTGCCAGCAGCCCAGCTCCCCTCACTGAAGCTTTCTTT
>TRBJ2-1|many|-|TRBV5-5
CAMAVGGGYNEQFF
TGTGCCATGGCTGTTGGGGGAGGCTACAATGAGCAGTTCTTC
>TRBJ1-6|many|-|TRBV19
CASREDRALNSPLHF
TGTGCCAGTAGGGAAGATCGAGCCCTAAATTCACCCCTCCACTTT
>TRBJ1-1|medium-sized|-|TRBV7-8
CASSFSWGLNTEAFF
TGTGCCAGCAGCTTCTCATGGGGCCTGAACACTGAAGCTTTCTTT
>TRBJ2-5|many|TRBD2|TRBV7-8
CASSPVVAGLAETQYF
TGTGCCAGCAGCCCCGTGGTAGCGGGGCTAGCAGAGACCCAGTACTTC
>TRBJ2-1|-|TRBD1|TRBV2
CASTSQGGPNNEQFF
TGTGCCAGCACCTCACAGGGGGGCCCTAACAATGAGCAGTTCTTC
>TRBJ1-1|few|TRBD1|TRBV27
CASSGPGQGNPFGGAFF
TGTGCCAGCAGTGGGCCGGGACAGGGGAACCCGTTCGGGGGAGCTTTCTTT
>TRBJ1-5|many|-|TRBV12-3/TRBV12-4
CASSFIALANQPQHF
TGTGCCAGCAGTTTCATAGCGCTTGCCAATCAGCCCCAGCATTTT
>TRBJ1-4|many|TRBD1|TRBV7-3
CASSQPPAGQGDEKLFF
TGTGCCAGCAGCCAACCCCCCGCGGGACAGGGAGATGAAAAACTGTTTTTT
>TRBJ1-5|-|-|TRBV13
CASSLGLTNQPQHF
TGTGCCAGCAGCTTAGGCCTCACCAATCAGCCCCAGCATTTT
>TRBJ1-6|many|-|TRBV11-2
CASRLGADNSPLHF
TGTGCCAGCAGATTGGGGGCCGATAATTCACCCCTCCACTTT
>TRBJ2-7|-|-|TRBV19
CASSIDLGDMTQEQYF
TGTGCCAGTAGTATAGATTTGGGGGATATGACTCAAGAGCAGTACTTC
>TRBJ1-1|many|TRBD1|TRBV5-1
CASSSVPGGETEAFF
TGCGCCAGCAGCTCGGTCCCAGGGGGCGAGACTGAAGCTTTCTTT
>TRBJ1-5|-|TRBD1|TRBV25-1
CASSSEGQGWEPQHF
TGTGCCAGCAGTTCAGAGGGACAGGGATGGGAGCCCCAGCATTTT
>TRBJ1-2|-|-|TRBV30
CAWSVGRATGYTF
TGTGCCTGGAGTGTCGGCAGGGCTACCGGCTACACCTTC
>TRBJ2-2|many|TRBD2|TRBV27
CASSFRLRTSSTGELFF
TGTGCCAGCAGTTTCCGGCTAAGGACTAGTTCCACCGGGGAGCTGTTTTTT
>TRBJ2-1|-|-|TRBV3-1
CASSQVLGAPRNEQFF
TGTGCCAGCAGCCAAGTTCTGGGGGCCCCTCGTAATGAGCAGTTCTTC
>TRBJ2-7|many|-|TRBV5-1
CASSLLGDEQYF
TGCGCCAGCAGCTTGTTAGGGGACGAGCAGTACTTC
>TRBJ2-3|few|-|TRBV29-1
CSVQGNTDTQYF
TGCAGCGTCCAAGGGAACACAGATACGCAGTATTTT
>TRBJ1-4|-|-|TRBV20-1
CSAREAGRYNEKLFF
TGCAGTGCTAGAGAGGCCGGACGGTATAATGAAAAACTGTTTTTT
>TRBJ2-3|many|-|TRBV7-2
CASSLSGDPTDTQYF
TGTGCCAGCAGCTTATCAGGGGACCCCACAGATACGCAGTATTTT
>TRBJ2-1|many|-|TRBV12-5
CASALGDEQFF
TGTGCTAGTGCCCTAGGCGATGAGCAGTTCTTC
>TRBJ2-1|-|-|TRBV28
CASRQARTYNEQFF
TGTGCCAGCCGACAGGCCCGAACCTACAATGAGCAGTTCTTC
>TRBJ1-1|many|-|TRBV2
CARREPGQVNTEAFF
TGTGCCAGACGAGAACCCGGACAAGTCAACACTGAAGCTTTCTTT
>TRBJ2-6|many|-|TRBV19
CASNAGQGTAGANVLTF
TGTGCCAGTAACGCGGGGCAGGGGACAGCTGGGGCCAACGTCCTGACTTTC
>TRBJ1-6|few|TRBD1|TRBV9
CASSVGTGVSPLHF
TGTGCCAGCAGCGTCGGGACAGGGGTTTCACCCCTCCACTTT
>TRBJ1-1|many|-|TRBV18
CASSPSVDTEAFF
TGTGCCAGCTCGCCCTCGGTGGACACTGAAGCTTTCTTT
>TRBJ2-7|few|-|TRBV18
CASSPQGVSSYEQYF
TGTGCCAGCTCACCACAAGGGGTTAGCTCCTACGAGCAGTACTTC
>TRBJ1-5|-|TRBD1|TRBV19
CASSPVKFPGQGYFSNQPQHF
TGTGCCAGTAGCCCAGTTAAATTCCCGGGACAGGGTTACTTTAGCAATCAGCCCCAGCATTTT
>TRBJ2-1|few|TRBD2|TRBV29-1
CSATSGRASNEQFF
TGCAGCGCCACAAGCGGGAGGGCCTCCAATGAGCAGTTCTTC
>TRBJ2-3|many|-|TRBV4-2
CASSQVTGVPPSRTDTQYF
TGTGCCAGCAGCCAAGTGACTGGCGTCCCGCCTTCTCGCACAGATACGCAGTATTTT
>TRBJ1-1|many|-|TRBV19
CASSIFGGSAEAFF
TGTGCCAGTAGTATTTTCGGGGGCAGTGCTGAAGCTTTCTTT
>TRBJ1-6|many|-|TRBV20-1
CSARGRGPSSSYNSPLHF
TGCAGTGCTAGAGGGAGGGGACCCTCGAGCTCCTATAATTCACCCCTCCACTTT
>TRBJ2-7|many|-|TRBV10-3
CAISEPQGGLKVYEQYF
TGTGCCATCAGTGAGCCCCAGGGGGGGCTTAAAGTCTACGAGCAGTACTTC
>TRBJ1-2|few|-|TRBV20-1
CSARGGRSSYTF
TGCAGTGCTAGAGGAGGAAGGTCGAGCTACACCTTC
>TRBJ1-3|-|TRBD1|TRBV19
CASTPGGNGNTIYF
TGTGCCAGTACCCCAGGGGGCAACGGAAACACCATATATTTT
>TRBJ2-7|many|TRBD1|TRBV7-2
CASSSLDRGNYEQYF
TGTGCCAGCAGCTCACTGGACAGGGGCAACTACGAGCAGTACTTC